Listed below are T cell receptor beta chains from one sample, sequenced in a study of PD-L1 blockade in urothelial cancer. Assay used: immunoSEQ multiplex PCR; TCRdb lists only in-frame clones, some missing. The sample contains 85,000 to 95,000 clones, 90% of which appear only once. Specimen: PBMCs, collected around atezolizumab (anti-PD-L1) treatment. Every receptor here comes from a man aged 60 to 75 with urothelial cancer. CDR3s include the opening cysteine and the closing phenylalanine or tryptophan. A D gene is named only where the DNA matches it firmly. Part of the rows lack a size; the others show once, few, many or a class for expanded clones.

D	size	V	J	DNA	CDR3
NA	NA	TRBV6-5	TRBJ1-1	TGTGCCAGCCGACTCGGCAGGGAGAACACTGAAGCTTTCTTT	CASRLGRENTEAFF
TRBD1	NA	TRBV4-2	TRBJ1-3	TGTGCCAGCAGCCAAACGACAGGGGTTGTTTCTGGAAACACCATATATTTT	CASSQTTGVVSGNTIYF
TRBD1	NA	TRBV7-9	TRBJ1-2	TGTGCCAGCAGCTCGACAGGGGGTCTCTATGGCTACACCTTC	CASSSTGGLYGYTF
TRBD1	once	TRBV7-9	TRBJ2-3	TGTGCCAGCAGACCCCGGGACAGGGATACAGATACGCAGTATTTT	CASRPRDRDTDTQYF
TRBD1	NA	TRBV6-1	TRBJ2-2	TGTGCCAGCAGTTCAGACAGGGCGAACACCGGGGAGCTGTTTTTT	CASSSDRANTGELFF
NA	few	TRBV10-3	TRBJ2-2	TGTGCCACCCACGGTGCGAACACCGGGGAGCTGTTTTTT	CATHGANTGELFF
NA	NA	TRBV4-1	TRBJ2-1	TGCGCCAGCAGCCAAGATCTGGTAGCGGAGTACAATGAGCAGTTCTTC	CASSQDLVAEYNEQFF
NA	NA	TRBV7-2	TRBJ2-1	TGTGCCAGCACCCCCGACAGCGCGAATGAGCAGTTCTTC	CASTPDSANEQFF
NA	NA	TRBV28	TRBJ2-5	TGTGCCAGCAGTTTACTGCGCGGACAAGAGACCCAGTACTTC	CASSLLRGQETQYF
NA	NA	TRBV5-4	TRBJ2-7	TGTGCCAGCAGCTTCGGACTGGCCTACGAGCAGTACTTC	CASSFGLAYEQYF
TRBD2	few	TRBV5-1	TRBJ2-5	TGCGCCAGCAGCGTAGCGGGGCGGCGCTCGACCCAAGAGACCCAGTACTTC	CASSVAGRRSTQETQYF
NA	NA	TRBV4-3	TRBJ2-1	TGCGCCAGCAGCAAGGAGCCCGGGAGCGGCAATGAGCAGTTCTTC	CASSKEPGSGNEQFF
TRBD2	NA	TRBV7-3	TRBJ2-2	TGTGCCAGCAGCCAAACTAGCGTTAACGGGGAGCTGTTTTTT	CASSQTSVNGELFF
NA	NA	TRBV7-2	TRBJ2-2	TGTGCCAGCAGCTTAGACAGGGTTCGAACCGGGGAGCTGTTTTTT	CASSLDRVRTGELFF
TRBD1	NA	TRBV2	TRBJ1-3	TGTGCCAGCAGCCCCGACAGGGTTGGAAACACCATATATTTT	CASSPDRVGNTIYF
TRBD2	NA	TRBV27	TRBJ2-7	TGTGCCAGCAGAACCGGGACTAGCGGTTACGAGCAGTACTTC	CASRTGTSGYEQYF
TRBD2	NA	TRBV19	TRBJ2-1	TGTGCCAGTAGTATAGTGGGACTAGCGGATCACAATGAGCAGTTCTTC	CASSIVGLADHNEQFF
NA	NA	TRBV4-2	TRBJ2-5	TGTGCCAGCAGCCAAGAAAGGGGCACTGGACAAGAGACCCAGTACTTC	CASSQERGTGQETQYF
TRBD2	NA	TRBV2	TRBJ2-7	TGTGCCAGCAGTATCGGGGGGGAGCAGTACTTC	CASSIGGEQYF
NA	NA	TRBV6-1	TRBJ2-7	TGTGCCAGCAGTTCCGGGACATACGAGCAGTACTTC	CASSSGTYEQYF
TRBD2	once	TRBV28	TRBJ2-1	TGTGCCAGCAGTTTTACGGCGGGAGCACGCTACAATGAGCAGTTCTTC	CASSFTAGARYNEQFF
TRBD1	NA	TRBV7-9	TRBJ1-1	TGTGCCAGCAGCTTACCCCTTACAGGGGAGAGTGAAGCTTTCTTT	CASSLPLTGESEAFF
NA	NA	TRBV7-2	TRBJ2-3	TGTGCCAGCAGCGTTGGGGCGGACACGCAGTATTTT	CASSVGADTQYF
NA	NA	TRBV9	TRBJ2-5	TGTGCCAGCAGCGTAGCGGGAACCGGGGAGACCCAGTACTTC	CASSVAGTGETQYF
NA	NA	TRBV6-1	TRBJ1-6	TGTGCCAGCAGTGAAACATCCCCAGGGGATTCACCCCTCCACTTT	CASSETSPGDSPLHF
TRBD2	NA	TRBV6-1	TRBJ2-2	TGTGCCAGCAGTGCCCCAAGGACTAGGACCGGGGAGCTGTTTTTT	CASSAPRTRTGELFF
NA	once	TRBV6-1	TRBJ2-1	TGTGCCAGCAGTGAAGCAGGGGGGGCGCGATATGAGCAGTTCTTC	CASSEAGGARYEQFF
NA	NA	TRBV6-4	TRBJ2-5	TGTGCCAGCAGTTCCGGACAGCTCTTCCAAGAGACCCAGTACTTC	CASSSGQLFQETQYF
NA	NA	TRBV7-2	TRBJ1-1	TGTGCCAGCAGCGTAAGGGGGAATTGGGCTGAAGCTTTCTTT	CASSVRGNWAEAFF
TRBD2	NA	TRBV10-3	TRBJ2-5	TGTGCCATCAGTCCGGGGAGGGTTGGAGAGACCCAGTACTTC	CAISPGRVGETQYF
NA	once	TRBV19	TRBJ2-1	TGTGCCACCATCCTCCGGGACATGACGCGCAATGAGCAGTTCTTC	CATILRDMTRNEQFF
TRBD2	NA	TRBV11-3	TRBJ2-3	TGTGCCAGCAGCTTTAGCGGGAGAACAGATACGCAGTATTTT	CASSFSGRTDTQYF
TRBD2	NA	TRBV15	TRBJ2-5	TGTGCCACCAGCGCCGGACTAGCGGGAGGGGTGGAGGAGACCCAGTACTTC	CATSAGLAGGVEETQYF
NA	NA	TRBV19	TRBJ1-2	TGTGCCAGTAGTTTGCGAAATAACTATGGCTACACCTTC	CASSLRNNYGYTF
TRBD1	NA	TRBV27	TRBJ2-7	TGTGCCAGCAGTACGAATCCGGGACAGGGGGTTGTAAAGTACTTC	CASSTNPGQGVVKYF
TRBD1	NA	TRBV7-2	TRBJ2-7	TGTGCCAGCAGCTGGAGGCCGGGACAGGGACTCCACGAGCAGTACTTC	CASSWRPGQGLHEQYF
NA	once	TRBV5-1	TRBJ1-1	TGCGCCAGCAGCTTTTCACAGGGGAACACTGAAGCTTTCTTT	CASSFSQGNTEAFF
NA	NA	TRBV7-2	TRBJ1-3	TGTGCCAGCAGCCTCGGGAATCGTGGAAACACCATATATTTT	CASSLGNRGNTIYF
TRBD2	NA	TRBV4-2	TRBJ2-5	TGTGCCAGCAGCCAAACGCCGGGTCTCGCGGGGGGAAGAGAGACCCAGTACTTC	CASSQTPGLAGGRETQYF
TRBD2	NA	TRBV5-1	TRBJ2-7	TGCGCCAGCAGCTTCTCAGGGAACCGAGGACTAGCGGGAAGATGGAGCTCCTACGAGCAGTACTTC	CASSFSGNRGLAGRWSSYEQYF
TRBD2	NA	TRBV7-2	TRBJ2-7	TGTGCCAGCAGCCCAACTAGCGGGGGGACACATTACGAGCAGTACTTC	CASSPTSGGTHYEQYF
NA	NA	TRBV21-1	TRBJ2-5	TGTGCCAGCAGCAAATCCGTGAGAGAAGAGACCCAGTACTTC	CASSKSVREETQYF
TRBD1	NA	TRBV28	TRBJ1-4	TGTGCCAGCTCGATACAGGGGGTAAATGAAAAACTGTTTTTT	CASSIQGVNEKLFF
TRBD1	NA	TRBV15	TRBJ2-6	TGTGCCACCAGCAGGATGGGACAGGGAAGCTCTGGGGCCAACGTCCTGACTTTC	CATSRMGQGSSGANVLTF
NA	NA	TRBV2	TRBJ2-5	TGTGCCAGCAGGGGGGGGCCGGGACAAAAAGAGACCCAGTACTTC	CASRGGPGQKETQYF
TRBD1	once	TRBV11-3	TRBJ1-1	TGTGCCAGCAGCCCACAGGGGGCCACTGAAGCTTTCTTT	CASSPQGATEAFF
NA	NA	TRBV14	TRBJ2-1	TGTGCCAGCAGCAAAGAATACAGCTACAATGAGCAGTTCTTC	CASSKEYSYNEQFF
NA	NA	TRBV6-5	TRBJ2-3	TGTGCCAGCAGTTACTCCCCTAGCCCCAGCACAGATACGCAGTATTTT	CASSYSPSPSTDTQYF
NA	NA	TRBV23-1	TRBJ2-7	TGCGCCAGCAGTCAATCGTTGGGGAGGAAGGGCGAGCAGTACTTC	CASSQSLGRKGEQYF
TRBD1	NA	TRBV2	TRBJ2-3	TGTGCCAGCCTGGACAGGGGAGGAGATACGCAGTATTTT	CASLDRGGDTQYF
NA	NA	TRBV5-5	TRBJ2-7	TGTGCCAGCAGACCCGGGACTCTCTACGAGCAGTACTTC	CASRPGTLYEQYF
TRBD1	NA	TRBV6-5	TRBJ1-2	TGTGCCAGCAGTTACGTCAGGGGGCGCACCGATGGCTACACCTTC	CASSYVRGRTDGYTF
NA	once	TRBV4-3	TRBJ2-6	TGCGCCAGCAGCCATCGGACAAAGAGCTCTGGGGCCAACGTCCTGACTTTC	CASSHRTKSSGANVLTF
NA	NA	TRBV7-9	TRBJ1-3	TGTGCCATCCTAAAGGGGCTCGTAAGCCCTGGAAACACCATATATTTT	CAILKGLVSPGNTIYF
NA	once	TRBV4-2	TRBJ2-1	TGTGCCAGCAGCCACCGACACGACGACAATGAGCAGTTCTTC	CASSHRHDDNEQFF
NA	once	TRBV5-1	TRBJ2-7	TGCGCCAGCAGCTTGCTCCCAGGTACCTACGAGCAGTACTTC	CASSLLPGTYEQYF
TRBD2	NA	TRBV5-1	TRBJ2-3	TGCGCCAGCAGCTTGGAGGAGCGGGGGGCCCCAGATACGCAGTATTTT	CASSLEERGAPDTQYF
TRBD2	NA	TRBV4-1	TRBJ2-7	TGCGCCAGCAGCCAAGATACGGGGACTAGCACCCGACAGCAGTACTTC	CASSQDTGTSTRQQYF